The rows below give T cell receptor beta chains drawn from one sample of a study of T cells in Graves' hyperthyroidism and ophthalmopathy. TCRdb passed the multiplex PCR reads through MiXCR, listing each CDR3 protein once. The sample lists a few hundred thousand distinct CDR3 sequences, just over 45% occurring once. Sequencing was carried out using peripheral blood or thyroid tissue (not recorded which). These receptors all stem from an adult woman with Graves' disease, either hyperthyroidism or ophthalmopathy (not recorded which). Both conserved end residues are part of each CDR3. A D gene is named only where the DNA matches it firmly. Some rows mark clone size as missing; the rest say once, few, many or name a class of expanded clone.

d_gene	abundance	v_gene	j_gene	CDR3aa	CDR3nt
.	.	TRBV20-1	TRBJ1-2	CSARAVGYTF	TGCAGTGCTAGGGCGGTGGGCTACACCTTC
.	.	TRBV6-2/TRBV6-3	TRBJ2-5	CASSAVVTQYF	TGTGCCAGCAGCGCCGTTGTGACCCAGTACTTC
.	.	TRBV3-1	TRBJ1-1	CASSPRGGDGGTEAFF	TGTGCCAGCAGCCCCCGAGGTGGGGATGGGGGGACTGAAGCTTTCTTT
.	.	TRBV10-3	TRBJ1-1	CAIQGGAAFF	TGTGCCATACAGGGTGGGGCAGCTTTCTTT
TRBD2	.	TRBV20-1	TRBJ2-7	CSASGLAGGHEQYF	TGCAGTGCTAGCGGGCTAGCGGGAGGCCACGAGCAGTACTTC
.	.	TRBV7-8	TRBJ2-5	CASIEGTKRVETQYF	TGTGCCAGCATCGAAGGGACGAAGAGGGTAGAGACCCAGTACTTC
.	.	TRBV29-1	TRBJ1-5	CSAEEGGSNQPQHF	TGCAGCGCCGAGGAGGGAGGGAGCAATCAGCCCCAGCATTTT
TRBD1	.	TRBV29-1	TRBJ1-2	CSVRDRGTYGYTF	TGCAGCGTCCGGGACAGGGGAACCTATGGCTACACCTTC
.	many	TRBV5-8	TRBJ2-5	CASSLDGEGTQYF	TGTGCCAGCAGCTTGGATGGCGAGGGGACCCAGTACTTC
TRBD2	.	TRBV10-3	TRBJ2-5	CAISDLGLGGPGYF	TGTGCCATCAGTGATTTGGGACTAGGTGGGCCCGGGTACTTC
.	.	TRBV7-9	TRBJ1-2	CASSHPPMGGYTF	TGTGCCAGCAGCCACCCTCCGATGGGAGGCTACACCTTC
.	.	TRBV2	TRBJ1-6	CASNGTPDSPLHF	TGTGCCAGCAATGGGACACCCGATTCACCCCTCCACTTT
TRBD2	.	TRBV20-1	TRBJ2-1	CSASPLSGRSYNEQFF	TGCAGTGCTAGCCCCCTAAGCGGGAGGTCCTACAATGAGCAGTTCTTC
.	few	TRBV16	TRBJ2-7	CASSQLNGDSRDFRCEQYF	TGTGCCAGCAGCCAACTTAATGGGGACAGCCGGGACTTCCGATGCGAGCAGTACTTC
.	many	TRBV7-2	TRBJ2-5	CASSSHRGETQYF	TGTGCCAGCAGCTCCCACCGCGGGGAGACCCAGTACTTC
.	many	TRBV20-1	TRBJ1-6	CSARDQGSPLHF	TGCAGTGCTAGAGATCAGGGCTCACCCCTCCACTTT
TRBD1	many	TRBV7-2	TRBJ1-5	CASSLASGGGQPQHF	TGTGCCAGCAGCTTAGCGTCAGGGGGCGGTCAGCCCCAGCATTTT
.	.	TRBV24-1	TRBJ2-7	CATSDQGPEQYF	TGTGCCACCAGCGATCAGGGACCCGAGCAGTACTTC
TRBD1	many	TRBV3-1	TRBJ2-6	CASSQGPWTGPSGANVLTF	TGTGCCAGCAGCCAAGGGCCCTGGACAGGGCCGTCTGGGGCCAACGTCCTGACTTTC
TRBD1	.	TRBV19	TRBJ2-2	CASTPGTGWWTGELFF	TGTGCCAGTACCCCCGGGACAGGGTGGTGGACCGGGGAGCTGTTTTTT
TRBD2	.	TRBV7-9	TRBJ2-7	CASSFIAGGEQYF	TGTGCCAGTAGCTTTATAGCGGGCGGCGAGCAGTACTTC
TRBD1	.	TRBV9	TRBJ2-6	CASSRQGISGANVLTF	TGTGCCAGCAGCAGACAGGGGATATCTGGGGCCAACGTCCTGACTTTC
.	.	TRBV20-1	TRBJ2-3	CSARRGTTSRTDTQYF	TGCAGTGCTAGACGCGGTACCACTTCGCGCACAGATACGCAGTATTTT
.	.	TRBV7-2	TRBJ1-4	CASSLRGGLEELFF	TGTGCCAGCAGCCTAAGGGGAGGCCTTGAAGAACTGTTTTTT